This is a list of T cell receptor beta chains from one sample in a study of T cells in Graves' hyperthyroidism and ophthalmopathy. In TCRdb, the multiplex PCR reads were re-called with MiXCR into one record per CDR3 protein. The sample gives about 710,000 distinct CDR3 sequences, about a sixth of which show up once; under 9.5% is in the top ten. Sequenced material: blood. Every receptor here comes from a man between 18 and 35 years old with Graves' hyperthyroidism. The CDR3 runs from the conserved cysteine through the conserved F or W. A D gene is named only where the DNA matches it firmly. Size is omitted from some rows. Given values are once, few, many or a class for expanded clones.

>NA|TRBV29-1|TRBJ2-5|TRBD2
TGCAGCGTTGAAGGGGTTGGACTAGCGGTTACCCAGTACTTC
CSVEGVGLAVTQYF
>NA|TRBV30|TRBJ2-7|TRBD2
TGTGCCTGGAGTGTAAGTCGCGTGTGGCGGGAGGGCTCCTACGGGCAGTACTTC
CAWSVSRVWREGSYGQYF
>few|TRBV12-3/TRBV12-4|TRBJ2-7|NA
TGTGCCAGCAGTTCCCCCCAGGCGGGAAAACATGGCGAGCAGTACTTC
CASSSPQAGKHGEQYF
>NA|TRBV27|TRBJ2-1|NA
TGTGCCAGCAGTGTCGGACTATTCGATGAGCAGTTCTTC
CASSVGLFDEQFF
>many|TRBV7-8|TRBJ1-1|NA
TGTGCCAGCAGCTCCCGGACTTTGAACACTGAAGCTTTCTTT
CASSSRTLNTEAFF
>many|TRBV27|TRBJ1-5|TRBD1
TGTGCCAGCAGTCCAGGCGGGACAGGCATCAATCAGCCCCAGCATTTT
CASSPGGTGINQPQHF
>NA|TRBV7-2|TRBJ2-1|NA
TGTGCCAGCAGCCCAGGGATCGATGAGCAGTTCTTC
CASSPGIDEQFF
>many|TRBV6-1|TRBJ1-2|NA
TGTGCCAGCAGTGAAATAACAGGAGCTAACTATGGCTACACCTTC
CASSEITGANYGYTF
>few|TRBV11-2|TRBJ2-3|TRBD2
TGTGCCAGCAGCTTAGTCGGCGGGAGCCCCACAGATACGCAGTATTTT
CASSLVGGSPTDTQYF
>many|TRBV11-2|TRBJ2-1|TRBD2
TGTGCCAGCAGCCCCTTTGCGGGAGGGGTATACAATGAGCAGTTCTTC
CASSPFAGGVYNEQFF
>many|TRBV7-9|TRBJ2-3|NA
TGTGCCAGCAGCTCGGGGTCAGATACGCAGTATTTT
CASSSGSDTQYF
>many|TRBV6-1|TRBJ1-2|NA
TGTGCCAGCAGTGCCATCAGCCGGACCCAACTCTATGGCTACACCTTC
CASSAISRTQLYGYTF
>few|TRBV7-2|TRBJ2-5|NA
TGTGCCAGCAGCCCCCGGGTCCTGGTGGCGGGACAAGAGACCCAGTACTTC
CASSPRVLVAGQETQYF
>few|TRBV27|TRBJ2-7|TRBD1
TGTGCCAGCAGTTCTCTCCGGACAGGGGCCTACGAGCAGTACTTC
CASSSLRTGAYEQYF
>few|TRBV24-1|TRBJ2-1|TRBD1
TGTGCCACAAGGACCGGGACAGGGGGCAATGAGCAGTTCTTC
CATRTGTGGNEQFF